This is a list of T cell receptor beta chains from one sample in a study of cytomegalovirus exposure and HLA in healthy donors. Measured with immunoSEQ multiplex PCR; TCRdb has only the in-frame clones, and not every one. The sample lists 120,000 or so clones, 77% occurring once. The sample was PBMCs. These receptors all come from a man aged 45-65 years in good health and CMV-seropositive. Both conserved end residues are part of each CDR3.

V,CDR3
TRBV9,CASSVGGTSGAETQYF
TRBV19,CASSLQGTDGYTF
TRBV30,CAWSQATEAFF
TRBV5-1,CASSYAGTGVTGYGYTF
TRBV13,CASSFVGEDEKLFF
TRBV2,CASRTAVNTEAFF
TRBV6-5,CASSYSRNLNQETQYF
TRBV5-1,CASSPAREVKNTEAFF
TRBV15,CATSRDLDRNLGGYTF
TRBV2,CASSGTYEVTQYF
TRBV29-1,CSVEGGGQEYYGYTF
TRBV18,CASSPNTGNTGELFF
TRBV13,CASPRVLCQPQHF
TRBV7-8,CASSLRDRGPGELFF
TRBV27,CASSYSGRGTDTQYF
TRBV7-9,CASSLGEGNEQFF
TRBV15,CATSREGGAEAFF
TRBV19,CASSIGRDVQETQYF
TRBV5-1,CASRPNRAEAFF
TRBV6-6,CASGGGAGNEQFF
TRBV7-8,CASSLDRSDRPMNTEAFF
TRBV29-1,CSGDTSTDTQYF
TRBV10-3,CATQQGYEQYF
TRBV4-1,CASSQDPRRGGGPYEQYF
TRBV5-4,CASSGGVKQSSYEQYF
TRBV7-2,CASSLTGGDQPQHF
TRBV19,CATEQGETQYF
TRBV7-2,CASSLAGWQGEKLFF
TRBV7-2,CASSLGSSRSTDTQYF
TRBV27,CASSLRGTGVDEQYF
TRBV7-9,CASSLGASGRATDTQYF
TRBV6-5,CASRVAGGMPYEQYF
TRBV4-2,CASSRQGAENSPLHF
TRBV5-4,CASSFQGQTFGNYGYTF
TRBV6-6,CASSPQGENTEAFF
TRBV28,CATEDRGPLGYTF
TRBV30,CAWSRESGNEQFF
TRBV6-6,CASSYRRGSNYGYTF
TRBV18,CASSLRDRGIIAGDGDTQYF
TRBV7-3,CASGGTDNTGELFF
TRBV9,CASSVTGGVNTEAFF
TRBV25-1,CASSEGGGYEQYF
TRBV30,CAWNGGSFNEKLFF
TRBV6-1,CASTRRGGDQETQYF
TRBV19,CASSMSPGDYNEQFF
TRBV6-6,CASSYQGRSYEQYF
TRBV30,CAWTMTGGNYGYTF
TRBV5-1,CASSPLSGRAPDTQYF
TRBV11-2,CASSLSGKYYEQYF
TRBV28,CASSPLLAGGYEQYF
TRBV10-3,CAISESSRGNEEQYF
TRBV6-5,CASSPQNYGYTF
TRBV6-1,CASSGSHRGVRGTDTQYF
TRBV4-3,CASSQTRNSYNEQFF
TRBV2,CASTQTVLSYEQYF